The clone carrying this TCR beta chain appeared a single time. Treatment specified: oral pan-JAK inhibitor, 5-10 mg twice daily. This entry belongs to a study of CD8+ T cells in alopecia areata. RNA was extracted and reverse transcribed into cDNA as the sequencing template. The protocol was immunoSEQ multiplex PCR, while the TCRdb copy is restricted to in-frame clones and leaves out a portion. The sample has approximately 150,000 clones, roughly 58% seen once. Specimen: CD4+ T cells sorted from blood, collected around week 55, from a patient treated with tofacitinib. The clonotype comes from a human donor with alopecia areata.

As DNA, the CDR3 is TGTGCCAGCAGCGTATTAAGGGCCACCGGGGAGCTGTTTTTT. Translation gives CASSVLRATGELFF. This chain uses TRBV9 with TRBJ2-2; no clear D gene. V lost 1 base and J lost 4, with 8 bases in between. The CDR3 contains 14 residues. In germline, CDR1 is SGDLS, CDR2 YYNGEE.